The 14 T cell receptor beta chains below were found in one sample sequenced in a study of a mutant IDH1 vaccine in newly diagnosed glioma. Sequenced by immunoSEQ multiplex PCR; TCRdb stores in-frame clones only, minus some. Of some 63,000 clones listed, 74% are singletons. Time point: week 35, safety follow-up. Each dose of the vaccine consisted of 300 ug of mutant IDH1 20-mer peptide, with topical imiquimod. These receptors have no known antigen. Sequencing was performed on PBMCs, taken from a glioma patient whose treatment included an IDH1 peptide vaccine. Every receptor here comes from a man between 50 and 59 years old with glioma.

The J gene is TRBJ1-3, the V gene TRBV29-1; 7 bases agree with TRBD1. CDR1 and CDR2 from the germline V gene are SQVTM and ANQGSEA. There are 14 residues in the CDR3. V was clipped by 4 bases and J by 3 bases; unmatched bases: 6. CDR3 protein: CSVVWDSLGNTIYF. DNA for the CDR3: TGCAGCGTTGTGTGGGACAGCCTTGGAAACACCATATATTTT.

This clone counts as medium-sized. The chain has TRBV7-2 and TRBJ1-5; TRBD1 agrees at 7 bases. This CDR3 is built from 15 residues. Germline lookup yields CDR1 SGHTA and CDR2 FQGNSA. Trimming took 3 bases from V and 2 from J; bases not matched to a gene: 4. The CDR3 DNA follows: TGTGCCAGCAGCTTTGCAGGGGGAGGCAATCAGCCCCAGCATTTT. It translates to CASSFAGGGNQPQHF.

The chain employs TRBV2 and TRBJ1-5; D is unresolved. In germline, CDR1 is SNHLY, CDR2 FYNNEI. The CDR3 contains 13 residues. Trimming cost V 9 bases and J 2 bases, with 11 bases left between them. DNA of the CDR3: TGTGCCAGTTCTTTCATTGGCAATCAGCCCCAGCATTTT. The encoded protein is CASSFIGNQPQHF.

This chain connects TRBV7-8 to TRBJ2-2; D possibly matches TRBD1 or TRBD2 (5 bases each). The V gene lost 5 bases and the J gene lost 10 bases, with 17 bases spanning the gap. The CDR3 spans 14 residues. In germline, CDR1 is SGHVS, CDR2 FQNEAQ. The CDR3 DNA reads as TGTGCCAGCAGCATTACCGGGACCGCAGAGGAGCTGTTTTTT. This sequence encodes CASSITGTAEELFF.

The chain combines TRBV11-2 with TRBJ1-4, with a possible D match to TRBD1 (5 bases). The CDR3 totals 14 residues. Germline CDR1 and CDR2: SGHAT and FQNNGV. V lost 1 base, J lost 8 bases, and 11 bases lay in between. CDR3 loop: CASSLGTGGEKLFF. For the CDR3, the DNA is TGTGCCAGCAGCTTAGGGACGGGGGGGGAAAAACTGTTTTTT.

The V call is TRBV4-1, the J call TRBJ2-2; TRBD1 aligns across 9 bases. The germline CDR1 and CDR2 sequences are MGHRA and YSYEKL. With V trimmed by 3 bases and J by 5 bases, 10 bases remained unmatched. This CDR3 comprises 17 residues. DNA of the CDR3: TGCGCCAGCAGCCAGGCCCGGGACAGGGTCCGTACCGGGGAGCTGTTTTTT. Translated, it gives CASSQARDRVRTGELFF.

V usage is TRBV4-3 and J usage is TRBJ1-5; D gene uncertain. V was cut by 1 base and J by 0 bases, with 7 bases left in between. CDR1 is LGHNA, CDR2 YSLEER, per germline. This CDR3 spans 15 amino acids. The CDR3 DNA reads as TGCGCCAGCAGCCAAGGGGCGAATAGCAATCAGCCCCAGCATTTT. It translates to CASSQGANSNQPQHF.

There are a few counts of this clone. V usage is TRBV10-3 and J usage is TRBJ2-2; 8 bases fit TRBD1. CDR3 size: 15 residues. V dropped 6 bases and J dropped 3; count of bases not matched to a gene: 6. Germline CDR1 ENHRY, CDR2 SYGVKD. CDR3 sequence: CAIRQGVSDTGELFF. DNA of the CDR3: TGTGCCATCAGACAGGGGGTCAGCGACACCGGGGAGCTGTTTTTT.

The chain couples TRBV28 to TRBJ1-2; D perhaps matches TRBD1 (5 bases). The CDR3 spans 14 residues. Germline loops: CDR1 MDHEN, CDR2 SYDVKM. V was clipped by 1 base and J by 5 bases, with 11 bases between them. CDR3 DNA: TGTGCCAGCAGTTTATCTAGACAGTGGTATGGCTACACCTTC. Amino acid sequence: CASSLSRQWYGYTF.

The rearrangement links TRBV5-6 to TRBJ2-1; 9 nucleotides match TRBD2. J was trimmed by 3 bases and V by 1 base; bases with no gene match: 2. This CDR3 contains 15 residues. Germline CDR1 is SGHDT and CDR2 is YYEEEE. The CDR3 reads CASSLWRGGYNEQFF. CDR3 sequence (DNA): TGTGCCAGCAGCTTGTGGCGGGGGGGCTACAATGAGCAGTTCTTC.

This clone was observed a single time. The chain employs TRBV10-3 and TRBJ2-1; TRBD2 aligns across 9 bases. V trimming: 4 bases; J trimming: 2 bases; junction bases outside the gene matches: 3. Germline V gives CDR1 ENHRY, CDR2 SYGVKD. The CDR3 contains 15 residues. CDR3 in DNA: TGTGCCATCAGTGGGGGCGGGGGGGCCTACAATGAGCAGTTCTTC. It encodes CAISGGGGAYNEQFF.

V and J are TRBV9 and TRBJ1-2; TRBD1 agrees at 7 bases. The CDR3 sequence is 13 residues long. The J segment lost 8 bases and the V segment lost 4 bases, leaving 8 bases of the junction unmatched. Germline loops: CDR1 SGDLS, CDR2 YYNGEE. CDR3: CASSPRTGRGYTF. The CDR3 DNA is TGTGCCAGCAGCCCTCGGACAGGAAGAGGCTACACCTTC.

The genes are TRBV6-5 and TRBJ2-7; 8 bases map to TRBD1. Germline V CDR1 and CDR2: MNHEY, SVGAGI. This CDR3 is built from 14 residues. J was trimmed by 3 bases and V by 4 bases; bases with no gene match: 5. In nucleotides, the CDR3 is TGTGCCAGCAGTTTAACAGGGGGAATCTACGAGCAGTACTTC. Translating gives CASSLTGGIYEQYF.

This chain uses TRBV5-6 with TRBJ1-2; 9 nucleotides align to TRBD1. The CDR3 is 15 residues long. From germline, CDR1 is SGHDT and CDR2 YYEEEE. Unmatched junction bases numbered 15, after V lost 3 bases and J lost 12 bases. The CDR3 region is CASSSLSWDREGNTF. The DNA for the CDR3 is TGTGCCAGCAGCTCCCTAAGTTGGGACAGGGAAGGGAACACCTTC.